In its sample, the clone carrying this TCR beta chain was seen a few times. Antigen specificity is unknown. The PCR ran on 60 Vbeta and 13 Jbeta primers. Using immunoSEQ multiplex PCR, the repertoire was profiled, and TCRdb retains in-frame clones only, with some absent. This sample has 110,000 to 150,000 clones; about 76% occur once, and the top ten carry approximately 3.8%. These data belong to a study of cytomegalovirus exposure and HLA in healthy donors. Broader study findings: Cytomegalovirus association was assigned to under 200 TCR beta chains.

V lost 7 bases and J lost 7; bases outside the gene matches: 12. CDR1 SEHNR and CDR2 FQNEAQ come from the germline V gene (reference sequence). The CDR3 consists of 14 residues. In nominal health when sampled, donors likely had unrecorded immune exposures nonetheless. The rearrangement links TRBV7-9 to TRBJ2-5; TRBD2 aligns across 7 bases. The sequence was collected from a male donor in good health and CMV-seronegative. Sequenced material: PBMCs. The CDR3 region is CASTSGGGTGTQYF. The CDR3 coding sequence is TGTGCCAGCACCAGTGGCGGGGGTACGGGGACCCAGTACTTC.